This paragraph covers one TCR beta chain sequence. Its antigen is unknown. This specimen comes from a study of cytomegalovirus exposure and HLA in healthy donors. Notes on the study in general: The listing of roughly 160 TCR beta chains classed them as cytomegalovirus-associated.

This CDR3 region has 13 residues. Trimming took off 0 bases at V and 5 bases at J, with 6 bases between the two ends. Germline-derived CDR1 and CDR2 are SGDLS and YYNGEE. Libraries were prepared by immunoSEQ multiplex PCR; TCRdb keeps only in-frame clonotypes and omits some of them. The table records under 400,000 clones, around 90% of them present only once. The specimen was PBMCs. The clonotype originates from a man aged 25-40 years in good health and CMV-seronegative. The rearrangement joins TRBV9 to TRBJ2-1; D is ambiguous. The CDR3 spells CASSVATHNEQFF. The DNA for the CDR3 is TGTGCCAGCAGCGTAGCTACCCACAATGAGCAGTTCTTC.